Each of the 2 T cell receptor beta chains below was sequenced from the same sample in a study of identical twins (dated by TCRdb to 2015 to 2016). Library preparation used 5' RACE. This sample was sequenced with an Illumina HiSeq 2000. TCRdb cleaned the public reads at Q25 with fastp, built clones with MiXCR and kept in-frame beta chains. Duplicate CDR3 protein sequences are folded into a single record with the most common DNA and genes. The sample table contains about 660,000 distinct CDR3 sequences; only one count was recorded for less than 10% of them. The top ten hold 0.8% to 1% of the sample. This sample was also put to use in a study of yellow fever vaccine responses in identical twins.

The sequenced material came from PBMCs. Receptor source: a woman aged 18-29 years in good health.

In this sample, this clonotype turned up a few times. The DNA for the CDR3 is TGTGCCAGCAGCTCCCCACTAGCGGGGGCCTCCTACGAGCAGTACTTC. Translation: CASSSPLAGASYEQYF. J is TRBJ2-7 and V is TRBV7-8; 11 nucleotides agree with TRBD2. This CDR3 region has 16 residues. The V segment lost 4 bases and the J segment 0 bases; nucleotides outside the gene matches: 5. Germline CDR1 and CDR2: SGHVS and FQNEAQ.

The rearrangement uses TRBV12-3 or TRBV12-4 and TRBJ2-1; D is uncertain. The CDR3 has 13 residues. The germline V and J ends were trimmed by 2 bases and 7 bases, with 9 bases remaining between them. The CDR3 is CASSLNEENEQFF. In DNA, the CDR3 is TGTGCCAGCAGTTTAAACGAGGAGAATGAGCAGTTCTTC.